This T cell receptor (beta chain) was recorded in a study of cytomegalovirus exposure and HLA in healthy donors. Study results and caveats: In a later analysis, TCR beta V- and J-gene trimming was associated with a missense DCLRE1C variant.

This PCR relied on a set of 60 Vbeta primers and 13 Jbeta primers. Only in-frame clones appear in the TCRdb table, and some are missing; sequencing was by immunoSEQ multiplex PCR. This table has roughly 250,000 clones, approximately 85% appearing once. As concerns this clone: The target antigen is unknown.

V lost 4 bases, J lost 2 bases, and 4 bases stayed unmatched. Germline CDR1 reads SNHLY; CDR2 reads FYNNEI. The CDR3 runs 16 residues. The TCR sequence derives from a middle-aged woman in good health and CMV-seropositive. V usage is TRBV2 and J usage is TRBJ2-2; 10 nucleotides line up with TRBD1. The sample taken for sequencing was PBMCs. CDR3 bases: TGTGCCAGCAGTGGGGACAGGGGCACCAACACCGGGGAGCTGTTTTTT. The encoded protein is CASSGDRGTNTGELFF.